Following are 10 T cell receptor beta chains from one sample sequenced in a study of T cells after yellow fever vaccination. TCRdb analysed the 5' RACE reads with MiXCR anew, one entry per CDR3 protein. The sample has 250,000 or so distinct CDR3 sequences; more than 3.5% are singletons. The material sequenced was PBMCs, taken 15 days after the yellow fever booster vaccination. These receptors all stem from a man aged 18 to 30 who received the YFV17D yellow fever vaccine.

Only a few counts were recorded for this clonotype. V is TRBV6-5 and J is TRBJ2-5, with D uncertain. Germline CDR1 reads MNHEY; CDR2 reads SVGAGI. V was trimmed by 0 bases and J by 4 bases, leaving 3 bases between them. The CDR3 runs to 12 residues. This CDR3 is CASSYSPETQYF. The CDR3, as DNA: TGTGCCAGCAGTTACTCTCCAGAGACCCAGTACTTC.

There are many counts of this clonotype. The chain couples TRBV14 to TRBJ2-1; tentatively, D is TRBD2 (5 bases). The CDR3 is 14 amino acids. The germline V gene encodes CDR1 SGHDN and CDR2 FVKESK. V was clipped by 0 bases and J by 3 bases, with 6 bases between them. In DNA, the CDR3 is TGTGCCAGCAGCCAAGATGGACTCTACAATGAGCAGTTCTTC. This sequence encodes CASSQDGLYNEQFF.

This clonotype came up many times. The V call is TRBV20-1, the J call TRBJ1-2; 7 positions match TRBD1. Germline V gene lookup returns CDR1 DFQATT and CDR2 SNEGSKA (reference sequence). Trimming at V came to 5 bases and at J to 0 bases, leaving 6 bases not matched to a gene. The CDR3 totals 14 residues. The CDR3 coding sequence is TGCAGTGCTTCCCAGGGGGGAACTAACTATGGCTACACCTTC. Residues: CSASQGGTNYGYTF.

On this clonotype: This may arise from a read error, as a much more abundant clone is one base away. V is TRBV4-3 and J is TRBJ2-4; D gene uncertain. Per the germline V gene, CDR1 is LGHNA and CDR2 is YSLEER. The CDR3 has 13 residues. DNA of the CDR3: TGCGCCAGCATCCAAGACCTGGTCAGCATTCAGTACTTC. It encodes CASIQDLVSIQYF.

This clonotype showed up many times. The genes are TRBV7-6 and TRBJ2-7; the match to TRBD2 covers 10 bases. Trimming took 8 bases from V and 3 from J; bases not matched to a gene: 7. The CDR3 runs to 14 residues. Germline V CDR1 and CDR2: SGHVS, FNYEAQ. This CDR3 is CASSLASGGYEQYF. CDR3 DNA: TGTGCCAGCTCACTTGCTAGCGGGGGCTACGAGCAGTACTTC.

This clonotype came up many times. This rearrangement joins TRBV20-1 to TRBJ1-4, with a weak D call TRBD1 (6 bases). The CDR3 has 16 amino acids. Germline CDR1 DFQATT, CDR2 SNEGSKA (reference sequence). Trimming pared 3 bases from V and 8 bases from J, leaving 22 bases between. This CDR3 is CSASPTLGAHREKLFF. The CDR3 region has the DNA TGCAGTGCTAGCCCCACCCTGGGGGCTCATCGGGAAAAACTGTTTTTT.

In this sample, this clonotype turned up many times. The rearrangement links TRBV2 to TRBJ2-1, with TRBD2 matching 13 bases. With 6 bases clipped from V and 5 bases from J, the junction kept 4 bases outside the gene matches. The germline V gene encodes CDR1 SNHLY and CDR2 FYNNEI. The CDR3 is 15 amino acids. This CDR3 reads CASRRLAGGNNEQFF. The CDR3 DNA reads as TGTGCCAGCAGGAGACTAGCGGGGGGAAACAATGAGCAGTTCTTC.

This clonotype was observed many times. The V gene is TRBV7-2, the J gene TRBJ1-1, with D maybe TRBD1 (5 bases). The CDR3 length is 13 residues. Germline V gives CDR1 SGHTA, CDR2 FQGNSA. Trimming removed 5 bases at V and 4 bases at J, with 11 bases between. CDR3 sequence reads: CASSRVGLTEAFF. CDR3 sequence (DNA): TGTGCCAGCAGCCGGGTGGGGCTCACTGAAGCTTTCTTT.

This clonotype was detected a few times. V usage is TRBV5-4 and J usage is TRBJ2-5; 9 positions agree with TRBD1. The ends lost 2 bases at V and 5 bases at J; junction bases unmatched: 7. This CDR3 spans 15 amino acids. The germline V gene has CDR1 SGHNT and CDR2 YYREEE (reference sequence). CDR3 DNA: TGTGCCAGCAGCTTACCCACAGGGGGCCGGGAGACCCAGTACTTC. It specifies CASSLPTGGRETQYF.

At least ten counts were recorded for this clonotype. This chain links TRBV3-1 with TRBJ1-2, with 7 bases that match TRBD1. The CDR3 loop spans 13 amino acids. CDR1 and CDR2 (germline): LGHDT, YNNKEL (reference sequence). V shed 3 bases, J shed 4 bases, and the junction held 2 bases outside the gene matches. This chain's CDR3 is CASSQGQSYGYTF. The DNA for the CDR3 is TGTGCCAGCAGCCAGGGACAGAGCTATGGCTACACCTTC.